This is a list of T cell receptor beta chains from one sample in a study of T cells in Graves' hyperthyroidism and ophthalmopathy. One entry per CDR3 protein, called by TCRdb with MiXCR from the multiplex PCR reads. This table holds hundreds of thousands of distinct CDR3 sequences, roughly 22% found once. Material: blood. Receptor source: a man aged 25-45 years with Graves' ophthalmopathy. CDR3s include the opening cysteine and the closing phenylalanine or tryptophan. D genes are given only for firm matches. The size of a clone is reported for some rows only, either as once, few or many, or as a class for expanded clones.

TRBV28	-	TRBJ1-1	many	CASSLLDRNTEAFF	TGTGCCAGCAGCTTATTGGACCGGAACACTGAAGCTTTCTTT
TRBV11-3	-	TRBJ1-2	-	CASSLSSSRNTF	TGTGCCAGCAGCTTATCCAGTTCCCGTAACACCTTC
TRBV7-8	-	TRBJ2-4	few	CASSSRNLIAKNIQYF	TGTGCCAGCAGCTCCCGCAACCTTATAGCCAAAAACATTCAGTACTTC
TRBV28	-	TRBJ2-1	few	CATGDSTYNEQFF	TGTGCCACGGGGGACAGCACCTACAATGAGCAGTTCTTC
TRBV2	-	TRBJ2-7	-	CASIAGEQYF	TGTGCCAGCATTGCGGGCGAGCAGTACTTC
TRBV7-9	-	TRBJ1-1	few	CASSTTGHMNTEAFF	TGTGCCAGCAGTACCACAGGGCACATGAACACTGAAGCTTTCTTT
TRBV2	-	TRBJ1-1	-	CASSGYAEAFF	TGTGCCAGCAGTGGATACGCTGAAGCTTTCTTT
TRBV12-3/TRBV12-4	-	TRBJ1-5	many	CASSLRLGVGQPQHF	TGTGCCAGCAGCTTACGATTGGGCGTAGGTCAGCCCCAGCATTTT
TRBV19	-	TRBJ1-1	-	CASKRGAQEGRTEAFF	TGTGCCAGTAAGAGAGGGGCGCAAGAAGGGAGAACTGAAGCTTTCTTT
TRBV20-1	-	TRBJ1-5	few	CSASGRGTGLNQPQHF	TGCAGTGCTAGTGGTCGGGGGACGGGGCTTAATCAGCCCCAGCATTTT
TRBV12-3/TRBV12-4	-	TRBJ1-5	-	CASSLKSGSPQHF	TGTGCCAGCAGTTTAAAGAGTGGGAGTCCCCAGCATTTT
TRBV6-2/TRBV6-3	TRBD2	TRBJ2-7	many	CASSNPSGRARVDEQYF	TGTGCCAGCAGTAACCCTAGCGGGAGGGCTCGGGTGGACGAGCAGTACTTC
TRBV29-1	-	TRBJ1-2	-	CSVRDSEGYTF	TGCAGCGTCCGGGACTCCGAGGGCTACACCTTC
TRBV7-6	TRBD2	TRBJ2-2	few	CASSLGWTSGGQNTGELFF	TGTGCCAGCAGCTTAGGCTGGACTAGCGGGGGACAGAACACCGGGGAGCTGTTTTTT
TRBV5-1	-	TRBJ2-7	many	CASSLIFGGSYEQYF	TGCGCCAGCAGCTTGATCTTCGGGGGCAGCTACGAGCAGTACTTC
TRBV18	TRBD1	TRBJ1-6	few	CASSPSRDSLNSPLHF	TGTGCCAGCTCACCGAGCCGGGACAGTCTTAATTCACCCCTCCACTTT
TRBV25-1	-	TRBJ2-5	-	CASSSPGVQTQYF	TGTGCCAGCAGTTCCCCAGGGGTGCAGACCCAGTACTTC
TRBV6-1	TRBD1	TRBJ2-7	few	CASSSRTGEQYF	TGTGCCAGCAGTTCACGGACAGGCGAGCAGTACTTC
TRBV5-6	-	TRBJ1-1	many	CASRRGQGASSTEAFF	TGTGCCAGCAGACGAGGCCAGGGTGCCTCTAGCACTGAAGCTTTCTTT
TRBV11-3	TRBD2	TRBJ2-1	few	CASRTSGREENEQFF	TGTGCCAGCAGGACTAGCGGGAGGGAGGAAAATGAGCAGTTCTTC
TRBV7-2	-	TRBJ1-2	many	CASSLDGSAGGYTF	TGTGCCAGCAGCTTAGATGGGAGCGCGGGTGGCTACACCTTC
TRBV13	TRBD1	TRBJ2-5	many	CASSLTGGEETQYF	TGTGCCAGCAGCTTAACAGGGGGCGAAGAGACCCAGTACTTC
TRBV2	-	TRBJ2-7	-	CANSGGRAHEQYF	TGTGCCAACTCGGGGGGCAGGGCCCACGAGCAGTACTTC
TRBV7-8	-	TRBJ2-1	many	CASSLATGWEIEYNEQFF	TGTGCCAGCAGCTTAGCCACAGGGTGGGAGATCGAGTACAATGAGCAGTTCTTC
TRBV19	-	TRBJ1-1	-	CASSTISGPDTEAFF	TGTGCCAGTAGTACAATATCGGGACCTGACACTGAAGCTTTCTTT
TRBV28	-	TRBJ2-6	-	CASGLTGSGANVLTF	TGTGCCAGCGGACTGACGGGCTCTGGGGCCAACGTCCTGACTTTC
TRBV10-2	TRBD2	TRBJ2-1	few	CASSPRSGSHDEQFF	TGCGCCAGCAGCCCTCGTAGCGGGAGTCACGATGAGCAGTTCTTC
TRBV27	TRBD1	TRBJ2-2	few	CASSSTPGTGWVTGELFF	TGTGCCAGCAGTTCAACCCCCGGGACAGGGTGGGTCACCGGGGAGCTGTTTTTT
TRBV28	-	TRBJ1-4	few	CASSPYIRGEKLFF	TGTGCCAGCAGCCCCTACATTCGGGGGGAAAAACTGTTTTTT
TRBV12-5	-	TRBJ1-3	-	CASGLDRKSSGNTIYF	TGTGCTAGTGGTTTGGACCGAAAAAGCTCTGGAAACACCATATATTTT
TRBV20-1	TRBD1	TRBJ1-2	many	CSAPQGVSGYTF	TGCAGTGCTCCCCAGGGGGTGTCTGGCTACACCTTC
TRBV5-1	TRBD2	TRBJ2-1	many	CASSLVQREYNEQFF	TGCGCCAGCAGCTTGGTTCAGCGGGAATACAATGAGCAGTTCTTC
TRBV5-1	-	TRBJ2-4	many	CASSLPATVNIQYF	TGCGCCAGCAGCTTGCCAGCGACCGTCAACATTCAGTACTTC
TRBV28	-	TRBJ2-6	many	CASTRSGANVLTF	TGTGCCAGCACCCGTTCTGGGGCCAACGTCCTGACTTTC
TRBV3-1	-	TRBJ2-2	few	CASRRGLPGTGELFF	TGTGCCAGCAGACGCGGGCTACCGGGCACCGGGGAGCTGTTTTTT
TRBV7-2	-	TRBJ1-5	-	CASSRGSNSNQPQHF	TGTGCCAGCAGCCGGGGATCAAATAGCAATCAGCCCCAGCATTTT
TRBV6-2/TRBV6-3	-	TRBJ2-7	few	CASSSPNPYEQYF	TGTGCCAGCAGTTCTCCCAATCCCTACGAGCAGTACTTC
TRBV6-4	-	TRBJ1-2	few	CASSVDGRYGYTF	TGTGCCAGCAGTGTCGACGGGCGCTATGGCTACACCTTC
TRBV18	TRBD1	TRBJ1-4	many	CASSQGADEKLFF	TGTGCCAGCTCACAGGGGGCGGATGAAAAACTGTTTTTT
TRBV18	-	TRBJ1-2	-	CASSLSDRNYGYTF	TGTGCCAGCTCACTAAGCGACAGGAACTATGGCTACACCTTC
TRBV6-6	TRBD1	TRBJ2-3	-	CASSYSLEGAGDTQYF	TGTGCCAGCAGTTACTCGCTCGAGGGGGCAGGAGATACGCAGTATTTT
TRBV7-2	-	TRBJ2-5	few	CASSLFEGETQYF	TGTGCCAGCAGCTTATTTGAAGGAGAGACCCAGTACTTC